This T cell receptor (beta chain) was captured by sequencing in a study of metastatic and nonmetastatic thyroid tumors (dated by TCRdb to about 2020). In the study overall: The researchers compared repertoires between peripheral blood samples and tumor or nodule tissue samples from patients with malignant or benign thyroid disease. Paper-wide results and their limitations: In both blood and tumor samples, malignant tumors were reported to have significantly higher TCR beta diversity than benign nodules.

The library was produced with PCR. TCRdb records Illumina HiSeq 4000 as the sequencer. High-throughput sequencing was used to profile the CDR3 region of the TCR beta-chain in every patient. Per the authors' processing: The researchers built a classifier to tell apart papillary thyroid cancer patients with distant metastasis, based on CDR3 differences among clinicopathological groups. The Shannon index was used to measure repertoire diversity, and the Morisita-Horn index was used to measure how similar tumor and blood repertoires were. Using fastp at Q25 and MiXCR, TCRdb reprocessed the public reads and kept productive beta chains. These V and J calls rely on TCRdb rather than the paper's analysis. A total of roughly 53,000 clones appear in this sample, 20% of them only once. The ten largest clones take up approximately 4% of the sample. This clone was seen at least ten times. Its recognized antigen is unknown. Base qualities are not at hand, and no much larger clone is one base apart.

No treatment had been received by any patient before thyroid surgery. Using T-cell receptor beta sequencing, the researchers looked back retrospectively at clinical samples from patients, gathered between the early 2010s and the late 2010s. V gives up 2 bases and J gives up 5 bases, and the segment between their germline ends measures 6 bases. The germline V gene supplies CDR1 MDHEN and CDR2 SYDVKM. Taken from cysteine to phenylalanine, the CDR3 has 12 residues. Here the CDR3 DNA is all that survives: 36 bases in frame from base 1. The sequenced sample consisted of blood. This TCR was recovered from a female donor with papillary thyroid cancer or a benign thyroid nodule (not recorded which). Some clones in this sample may be carry-over from other donors' samples. The chain employs TRBV28 and TRBJ1-2; no confident D gene assignment can be made. The CDR3 reads as follows: CASSLIGYGYTF. The DNA sequence follows: TGTGCCAGCAGTTTAATAGGGTATGGCTACACCTTC.